This TCR beta chain was identified during a study of human T cells and chemical hapten exposure. As regards this clonotype: The antigen is not known.

Noted time point: patch test 3, about 24 weeks after DPC sensitization. Sample treatment: therapeutic diphenylcyclopropenone sensitization with weekly scalp DPC. Findings of the study overall: Counts of TCRs expanded at PT1 correlated positively with patch test score.

TCRdb re-derived calls from the RACE reads in MiXCR, one entry per CDR3 protein. The sample has about 97,000 distinct CDR3 sequences, 25% to 30% seen once. The receptor comes from a man aged 40-49 years with alopecia areata. Some clones in this sample may be carry-over from other donors' samples. This specimen consisted of whole blood, obtained in connection with sensitization to the hapten diphenylcyclopropenone (DPC).

The DNA of the CDR3 is TGCGCCAGCAGCTGGGCACTAACGAGCTCCTACGAGCAGTACTTC. It yields the protein CASSWALTSSYEQYF. This rearrangement joins TRBV5-1 to TRBJ2-7; D uncertain. V shed 3 bases and J shed 0 bases, with 13 bases lying between them. Per germline, CDR1 SGHRS and CDR2 YFSETQ. CDR3 length: 15 amino acids.